A single sample is the source of the 22 T cell receptor beta chains below, sequenced in a study of cytomegalovirus exposure and HLA in healthy donors. The PCR was carried out with 60 Vbeta primers and 13 Jbeta primers. TCRdb's copy holds only in-frame clones and misses some; the assay was immunoSEQ multiplex PCR. The sample lists fewer than 250,000 clones, approximately 88% occurring once. Sample: PBMCs. Receptor source: a boy aged 2-9 years in good health and CMV-seronegative.

The chain employs TRBV6-1 and TRBJ2-5, with TRBD2 matching over 11 bases. The DNA end favors TRBJ2-7, so the J call may be wrong. From germline, CDR1 is MNHNS and CDR2 SASEGT. There are 15 residues in the CDR3. Here the CDR3 reads CASRETSGNPYEQYF. CDR3 bases: TGTGCCAGCAGGGAGACTAGCGGGAACCCCTACGAGCAGTACTTC.

The J gene is TRBJ2-1, the V gene TRBV23-1; possibly TRBD1 for D (6 bases). TRBV23-1 is given ORF status, its function remaining uncertain. The CDR3 length is 16 residues. V lost 0 bases and J lost 7, with 16 bases in between. The CDR3 spells CASSQSSRTEANEQFF. In DNA form, the CDR3 reads TGCGCCAGCAGTCAATCCTCCAGGACAGAAGCTAATGAGCAGTTCTTC.

This clone was seen more than once but under ten times. V gene TRBV6-5 combines with J gene TRBJ1-4, with a tentative D call TRBD1 (5 bases). The CDR3 extends over 15 amino acids. The germline V gene has CDR1 MNHEY and CDR2 SVGAGI. The ends were cut back, 2 bases at V and 3 bases at J, with 10 bases in the middle. CDR3 sequence: CASSYRVGPNEKLFF. The CDR3 nucleotides read TGTGCCAGCAGTTACAGGGTGGGGCCTAATGAAAAACTGTTTTTT.

The chain combines TRBV9 with TRBJ2-5; 9 bases fit TRBD2. From germline, CDR1 is SGDLS and CDR2 YYNGEE. There are 16 residues in the CDR3. Trimming cost V 1 base and J 5 bases; bases outside gene matches: 9. In nucleotides, the CDR3 is TGTGCCAGCAGCGTACGGACTAGCGCCGTGCGGGAGACCCAGTACTTC. As protein: CASSVRTSAVRETQYF. Drawing the rest from reference TRBV9 and TRBJ2-5, the complete variable domain is DSGVTQTPKHLITATGQRVTLRCSPRSGDLSVYWYQQSLDQGLQFLIQYYNGEERAKGNILERFSAQQFPDLHSELNLSSLELGDSALYFCASSVRTSAVRETQYFGPGTRLLVL.

This clone was observed once. The chain carries TRBV20-1 and TRBJ1-2; TRBD1 might be the D (5 bases). This CDR3 is 11 amino acids long. In germline, CDR1 is DFQATT, CDR2 SNEGSKA (reference sequence). V shed 3 bases and J shed 7 bases, with 9 bases lying between them. CDR3 sequence: CSASGGGGYTF. CDR3 bases: TGCAGTGCTAGCGGGGGGGGTGGCTACACCTTC.

The rearrangement uses TRBV2 and TRBJ2-7; D unresolved. CDR1 is SNHLY, CDR2 FYNNEI, per germline. V lost 7 bases and J lost 6, with 10 bases in between. The CDR3 loop spans 11 amino acids. The chain's CDR3 is CASNALVEQYF. CDR3 sequence (DNA): TGTGCCAGCAACGCGCTTGTCGAGCAGTACTTC.

As to this clone: Other DNA sequences in the sample encode the same CDR3. The CDR3, as DNA: TGTGCCTGCCGGGGGGGCAGGTCAGATACGCAGTATTTT. Translating it yields CACRGGRSDTQYF. The chain links TRBV30 to TRBJ2-3; 8 bases agree with TRBD2. The CDR3 totals 13 residues. V shed 6 bases and J 4 bases; nucleotides not matched to a gene: 6. Germline V gene sequence: CDR1 GTSNPN, CDR2 SVGIG (reference sequence).

The rearrangement links TRBV14 to TRBJ2-1; TRBD2 matches 9 bases. The CDR3 consists of 15 residues. V gave up 3 bases and J gave up 7 bases; unmatched junction bases: 7. Germline values: CDR1 SGHDN, CDR2 FVKESK. Here the CDR3 reads CASSQGSGSLNEQFF. The DNA for the CDR3 is TGTGCCAGCAGCCAGGGTAGCGGGAGTTTAAATGAGCAGTTCTTC.

The chain links TRBV27 to TRBJ2-1; D gene unclear. CDR3 length: 14 residues. Trimming left V 7 bases short and J 0 bases short, with 10 bases between. Per the germline V gene, CDR1 is MNHEY and CDR2 is SMNVEV (reference sequence). The DNA for the CDR3 is TGTGCCAGCATGCGAGGCTTCTCCTACAATGAGCAGTTCTTC. Translated: CASMRGFSYNEQFF.

Only a few counts were recorded for this clone. The chain recombines TRBV4-1 with TRBJ1-2, with D unclear. This CDR3 has 17 residues. Per the germline V gene, CDR1 is MGHRA and CDR2 is YSYEKL. Trimming shortened V by 1 base and J by 2 bases, and 17 bases separated the two germline ends. Here the CDR3 reads CASSQVSGDTLNYGYTF. DNA for the CDR3: TGCGCCAGCAGCCAAGTAAGCGGAGACACCCTAAACTATGGCTACACCTTC.

The genes are TRBV6-5 and TRBJ2-1; D unresolved. The CDR3 length is 15 residues. V lost 0 bases and J 0 bases, leaving 6 bases between the germline ends. Germline CDR1 and CDR2: MNHEY and SVGAGI. This CDR3 reads CASSYSQYSYNEQFF. DNA for the CDR3: TGTGCCAGCAGTTACTCACAGTACTCCTACAATGAGCAGTTCTTC.

The rearrangement links TRBV4-1 to TRBJ1-2; perhaps TRBD1 as D (6 bases). The CDR3 spans 15 residues. The V end was cut by 1 base, the J end by 2 bases, with 11 bases between. Germline CDR1 is MGHRA and CDR2 is YSYEKL. Written as DNA, the CDR3 is TGCGCCAGCAGCCAAGGGTACCAGGGGAACTATGGCTACACCTTC. Protein: CASSQGYQGNYGYTF.

Only one count was recorded for this clone. The chain uses TRBV19 and TRBJ1-1, with D possibly being TRBD1 (5 bases). V was cut by 3 bases and J by 6 bases, with 11 bases left in between. Germline assignment: CDR1 LNHDA and CDR2 SQIVND (reference sequence). This CDR3 contains 13 residues. CDR3: CASSIRSGAEAFF. The CDR3 bases are TGTGCCAGTAGTATCCGCTCGGGGGCTGAAGCTTTCTTT.

This CDR3 is CASRQGTGELFF. In DNA, the CDR3 is TGTGCCAGCAGGCAGGGGACCGGGGAGCTGTTTTTT. This chain connects TRBV6-1 to TRBJ2-2; tentatively, D is TRBD1 (6 bases). The CDR3 has 12 residues. CDR1 is MNHNS and CDR2 is SASEGT in the germline V gene. V gave up 6 bases and J gave up 5 bases, with 7 bases separating them.

The chain has TRBV14 and TRBJ2-2; a weak D match, TRBD1 (5 bases). CDR3 length equals 15 residues. V shed 2 bases and J shed 2 bases, with 9 bases lying between them. Germline V lookup: CDR1 SGHDN, CDR2 FVKESK. CDR3 sequence: CASSQLGANTGELFF. CDR3 coding DNA: TGTGCCAGCAGCCAATTAGGGGCTAACACCGGGGAGCTGTTTTTT. Full variable domain (missing parts from reference TRBV14 and TRBJ2-2): EAGVTQFPSHSVIEKGQTVTLRCDPISGHDNLYWYRRVMGKEIKFLLHFVKESKQDESGMPNNRFLAERTGGTYSTLKVQPAELEDSGVYFCASSQLGANTGELFFGEGSRLTVL.

The chain couples TRBV11-2 to TRBJ2-1; TRBD1 aligns across 9 bases. With 3 bases clipped from V and 1 base from J, the junction kept 4 bases outside the gene matches. Looked up from germline, CDR1 is SGHAT and CDR2 is FQNNGV. The CDR3 length is 16 residues. Written as DNA, the CDR3 is TGTGCCAGCAGCTTTGCGGGGACAGGGTCCTACAATGAGCAGTTCTTC. It is translated as CASSFAGTGSYNEQFF.

With respect to this clone: Other DNA variants within this sample encode the same CDR3. The rearrangement uses TRBV6-6 and TRBJ2-5; TRBD2 agrees at 9 bases. Unmatched junction bases numbered 5, after V lost 0 bases and J lost 3 bases. This CDR3 spans 16 amino acids. Germline CDR1 reads MNHNY; CDR2 reads SVGAGI (reference sequence). In DNA form, the CDR3 reads TGTGCCAGCAGTTACTCGAGTGTAGCGGGGGAAGAGACCCAGTACTTC. Its protein is CASSYSSVAGEETQYF.

V and J are TRBV27 and TRBJ2-7, with 8 bases lining up with TRBD1. The germline V gene has CDR1 MNHEY and CDR2 SMNVEV (reference sequence). After removal of 5 bases from V and 1 base from J, the junction contained 7 bases not matched to a gene. The CDR3 contains 15 residues. CDR3 sequence reads: CASSGGRGLSYEQYF. In DNA form, the CDR3 reads TGTGCCAGCAGTGGTGGCAGGGGGCTGTCCTACGAGCAGTACTTC.

V usage is TRBV2 and J usage is TRBJ2-1; D is perhaps TRBD2 (6 bases). CDR1 and CDR2 (germline): SNHLY, FYNNEI. This CDR3 region has 15 residues. Trimming left V 4 bases short and J 0 bases short, with 10 bases between. The chain's CDR3 is CASSGGVRSYNEQFF. CDR3 DNA: TGTGCCAGCAGTGGCGGGGTGCGCTCCTACAATGAGCAGTTCTTC.

The gene calls are TRBV9 and TRBJ2-7; TRBD1 matches at 8 bases. V dropped 3 bases and J dropped 3; count of bases not matched to a gene: 5. The CDR3 contains 14 residues. Germline V lookup: CDR1 SGDLS, CDR2 YYNGEE. The CDR3 is CASSGGDRLYEQYF. The CDR3 bases are TGTGCCAGCAGCGGTGGGGACAGGCTCTACGAGCAGTACTTC.

The chain joins TRBV19 to TRBJ2-4, with D possibly TRBD1 on 5 matching bases. Per germline, CDR1 LNHDA and CDR2 SQIVND (reference sequence). The CDR3 has 14 amino acids. Between the trimmed V and J ends, which lost 6 bases and 2 bases, there was a span of 11 bases. In DNA, the CDR3 is TGTGCCAGTAGACTCCAGGGATCCAAAAACATTCAGTACTTC. Its translation is CASRLQGSKNIQYF. Together with reference TRBV19 and TRBJ2-4, the CDR3 gives the full variable domain: DGGITQSPKYLFRKEGQNVTLSCEQNLNHDAMYWYRQDPGQGLRLIYYSQIVNDFQKGDIAEGYSVSREKKESFPLTVTSAQKNPTAFYLCASRLQGSKNIQYFGAGTRLSVL.

This clone occurred a few times. V is TRBV5-4 and J is TRBJ1-4; tentative D call: TRBD1 (6 bases). The CDR3 loop spans 14 amino acids. Germline CDR1 and CDR2: SGHNT and YYREEE (reference sequence). V lost 3 bases and J lost 8, with 14 bases in between. The CDR3 reads CASSSGTWNEKLFF. The CDR3 DNA is TGTGCCAGCAGCTCCGGGACATGGAACGAAAAACTGTTTTTT. The full variable domain, its missing parts supplied by reference TRBV5-4 and TRBJ1-4, is ETGVTQSPTHLIKTRGQQVTLRCSSQSGHNTVSWYQQALGQGPQFIFQYYREEENGRGNFPPRFSGLQFPNYSSELNVNALELDDSALYLCASSSGTWNEKLFFGSGTQLSVL.